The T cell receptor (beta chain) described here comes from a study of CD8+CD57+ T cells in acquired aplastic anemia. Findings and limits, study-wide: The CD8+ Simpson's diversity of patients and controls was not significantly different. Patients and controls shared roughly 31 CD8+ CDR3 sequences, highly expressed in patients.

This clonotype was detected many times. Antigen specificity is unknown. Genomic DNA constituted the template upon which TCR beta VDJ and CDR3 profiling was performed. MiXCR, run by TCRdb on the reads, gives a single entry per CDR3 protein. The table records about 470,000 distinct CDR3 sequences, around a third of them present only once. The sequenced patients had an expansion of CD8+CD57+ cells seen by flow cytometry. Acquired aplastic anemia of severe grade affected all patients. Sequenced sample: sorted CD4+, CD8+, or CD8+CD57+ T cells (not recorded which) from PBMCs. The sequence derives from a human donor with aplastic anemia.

CDR3 sequence reads: CSAKGRTSVYEQYF. The DNA for the CDR3 is TGCAGTGCTAAAGGGAGGACCAGCGTCTACGAGCAGTACTTC. The J gene is TRBJ2-7, the V gene TRBV20-1; the D gene is possibly TRBD2 (6 bases). The CDR3 totals 14 residues. Trimming cost V 4 bases and J 3 bases, with 16 bases left between them. Germline values: CDR1 DFQATT, CDR2 SNEGSKA (reference sequence).